These 8 T cell receptor beta chains were sequenced from one sample in a study of siplizumab effects on memory and regulatory T cells. This table comes from immunoSEQ multiplex PCR, and its TCRdb copy is limited to in-frame clones, with some not included. Of around 100,000 clones listed, 94% were seen once; the top ten hold roughly 1.4%. Specimen: non-Treg CD4+ T cells sorted from blood. These receptor sequences come from a human donor in good health.

This clone was counted a single time. The V gene is TRBV19, the J gene TRBJ2-7, with D possibly matching TRBD1 (7 bases). V lost 7 bases and J lost 5, with 18 bases in between. Germline V lookup: CDR1 LNHDA, CDR2 SQIVND (reference sequence). CDR3 length equals 14 residues. In DNA, the CDR3 is TGTGCCAGTAAGATGAGCAGGGGGGATAACGAGCAGTACTTC. Residues: CASKMSRGDNEQYF. Complete variable domain (other parts from reference TRBV19 and TRBJ2-7): DGGITQSPKYLFRKEGQNVTLSCEQNLNHDAMYWYRQDPGQGLRLIYYSQIVNDFQKGDIAEGYSVSREKKESFPLTVTSAQKNPTAFYLCASKMSRGDNEQYFGPGTRLTVT.

The chain links TRBV11-3 to TRBJ2-7; tentative D call: TRBD1 (5 bases). Trimming shortened V by 4 bases and J by 6 bases, and 19 bases separated the two germline ends. The CDR3 runs to 15 residues. Germline V gene data show CDR1 as SGHNT and CDR2 as YENEEA. CDR3 in amino acids: CASSSGAGLTPEQYF. The DNA for the CDR3 is TGTGCCAGCAGCTCTGGGGCCGGGCTCACGCCCGAGCAGTACTTC.

The chain combines TRBV7-2 with TRBJ1-2, with TRBD1 identical over 7 bases. CDR1 is SGHTA and CDR2 is FQGNSA in the germline V gene. CDR3 length: 14 amino acids. V shed 2 bases, J shed 4 bases, and the junction held 4 bases outside the gene matches. The CDR3 loop is CASSLIRDSYGYTF. The CDR3 DNA reads as TGTGCCAGCAGCTTAATCCGGGACAGCTATGGCTACACCTTC. Full variable domain (outside the CDR3, taken from reference TRBV7-2 and TRBJ1-2): GAGVSQSPSNKVTEKGKDVELRCDPISGHTALYWYRQSLGQGLEFLIYFQGNSAPDKSGLPSDRFSAERTGGSVSTLTIQRTQQEDSAVYLCASSLIRDSYGYTFGSGTRLTVV.

The chain couples TRBV18 to TRBJ1-1; D is perhaps TRBD1 (6 bases). The germline V and J ends were trimmed by 1 base and 1 base, with 10 bases remaining between them. Germline values: CDR1 KGHSH, CDR2 LQKENI. The CDR3 runs 15 residues. Here the CDR3 DNA reads TGTGCCAGCTCACCACGAGGACAGCCGAACACTGAAGCTTTCTTT. Translated: CASSPRGQPNTEAFF.

CDR3 coding DNA: TGTGCCAGCAGCCTGCGGTCTTGGCGGGAAGGTTATGAGCAGTTCTTC. Its protein product is CASSLRSWREGYEQFF. The chain employs TRBV11-3 and TRBJ2-1, with a weak D call TRBD2 (6 bases). Between the trimmed V and J ends, which lost 5 bases and 8 bases, there was a span of 22 bases. This CDR3 comprises 16 residues. Germline CDR1 and CDR2: SGHNT and YENEEA.

This clone appeared a single time. The chain is built from TRBV27 and TRBJ2-1, with 8 bases lining up with TRBD2. Germline trimming cut 4 bases from V and 3 bases from J; bases unmatched to any gene: 5. Germline V CDR1 and CDR2: MNHEY, SMNVEV (reference sequence). The CDR3 totals 15 residues. The CDR3 loop is CASSWISGNYNEQFF. Here the CDR3 DNA reads TGTGCCAGCAGTTGGATTAGCGGGAACTACAATGAGCAGTTCTTC.

The chain links TRBV10-1 to TRBJ1-1, with 10 positions matching TRBD1. The CDR3 runs to 14 residues. After removal of 4 bases from V and 4 bases from J, the junction contained 3 bases not matched to a gene. Germline V CDR1 and CDR2: WNHNN, SYGVQD (reference sequence). The CDR3 reads CASSATGGGTEAFF. CDR3 DNA: TGCGCCAGCAGTGCGACAGGGGGCGGCACTGAAGCTTTCTTT.

The V and J genes are TRBV27 and TRBJ2-7; 11 nucleotides align to TRBD2. V shed 5 bases and J 2 bases; nucleotides not matched to a gene: 11. The CDR3 spans 17 residues. In germline, CDR1 is MNHEY, CDR2 SMNVEV (reference sequence). CDR3: CASSLKSTSGITYEQYF. As DNA, the CDR3 is TGTGCCAGCAGTCTCAAATCGACTAGCGGGATCACCTACGAGCAGTACTTC.